This T cell receptor beta chain was identified during a study of blood T cell repertoires in COVID-19. V dropped 3 bases and J dropped 1 base, with 10 bases sitting between them. The CDR3 totals 14 residues. Per germline, CDR1 SGHDN and CDR2 FVKESK. Clones were read by immunoSEQ multiplex PCR, and TCRdb kept only the in-frame ones, dropping some. The sample includes a few hundred thousand clones, over 80% seen only once; the top ten take around 5%. V usage is TRBV14 and J usage is TRBJ2-7, with D maybe TRBD1 (6 bases). The sequence was collected from a human donor in a cohort sampled during active COVID-19. The sample was peripheral blood. CDR3 residues: CASSHPDRSYEQYF. CDR3 nucleotides: TGTGCCAGCAGCCATCCCGACAGGTCCTACGAGCAGTACTTC.